Below are 25 T cell receptor beta chains sequenced from a single sample in a study of blood T cell repertoires in COVID-19. Data came from immunoSEQ multiplex PCR; TCRdb stores just in-frame clones and leaves some out. The table lists under 350,000 clones, 85% to 90% of them singletons. The sample was peripheral blood. Every receptor here comes from a man aged 35 to 55 with acute or convalescent COVID-19.

Only one count was recorded for this clone. This sequence joins TRBV10-3 and TRBJ2-1; 8 nucleotides agree with TRBD2. This CDR3 comprises 14 residues. Germline lookup yields CDR1 ENHRY and CDR2 SYGVKD. J gave up 4 bases and V 4 bases, and 3 bases lay outside the gene matches. The CDR3 DNA follows: TGTGCCATCAGTGCGACTAGCGTGTACAATGAGCAGTTCTTC. Protein sequence: CAISATSVYNEQFF.

Only one count was recorded for this clone. This sequence joins TRBV30 and TRBJ1-1; no clear D gene. The CDR3 has 11 amino acids. Germline values: CDR1 GTSNPN, CDR2 SVGIG (reference sequence). The V end was cut by 5 bases, the J end by 0 bases, with 4 bases between. The CDR3 DNA reads TGTGCCTGGGCGGTGAACACTGAAGCTTTCTTT. It codes for CAWAVNTEAFF.

In its sample, this clone was seen once. J is TRBJ1-5 and V is TRBV12-3 or TRBV12-4; no reliable D call. V was clipped by 6 bases and J by 3 bases, with 9 bases between them. The CDR3 is 13 residues long. CDR3 nucleotides: TGTGCCAGCAGCAGACATACCAATCAGCCCCAGCATTTT. Its translation: CASSRHTNQPQHF.

The V and J genes are TRBV5-6 and TRBJ1-1; no clear D gene. The germline V gene has CDR1 SGHDT and CDR2 YYEEEE. The ends were cut back, 4 bases at V and 8 bases at J, with 15 bases in the middle. The CDR3 is 13 amino acids. The CDR3 nucleotides are TGTGCCAGCAGCCGGCCCTGGGCAAAGGAAGCTTTCTTT. Translation: CASSRPWAKEAFF.

The CDR3 sequence: CASSVFGQGNGADNEQFF. DNA of the CDR3: TGTGCCAGCAGTGTGTTTGGACAGGGGAATGGGGCGGACAATGAGCAGTTCTTC. The genes are TRBV6-1 and TRBJ2-1, with 9 nucleotides matching TRBD1. The ends lost 4 bases at V and 5 bases at J; junction bases unmatched: 15. This CDR3 is 18 amino acids long. Germline V lookup: CDR1 MNHNS, CDR2 SASEGT.

The chain carries TRBV6-5 and TRBJ2-7; 7 nucleotides align to TRBD1. The junction had 7 bases not matched to a gene; V was cut back by 5 bases and J by 0 bases. This CDR3 spans 15 amino acids. Germline-derived CDR1 and CDR2 are MNHEY and SVGAGI. CDR3 coding DNA: TGTGCCAGCAGTCTTGAGGGACAGAGCTCCTACGAGCAGTACTTC. Translated: CASSLEGQSSYEQYF.

The chain couples TRBV5-1 to TRBJ2-7, with D maybe TRBD1 (6 bases). The CDR3 consists of 17 residues. Germline assignment: CDR1 SGHRS and CDR2 YFSETQ. V lost 0 bases to trimming and J lost 0 bases, with 16 bases between them. CDR3 DNA: TGCGCCAGCAGCTTGGCCGGACAGCCCAGGAGCTCCTACGAGCAGTACTTC. The encoded protein is CASSLAGQPRSSYEQYF.

The rearrangement links TRBV12-3 or TRBV12-4 to TRBJ1-4, with D tentatively TRBD1 (5 bases). The germline V and J ends were trimmed by 5 bases and 5 bases, with 9 bases remaining between them. This CDR3 has 13 amino acids. For the CDR3, the DNA is TGTGCCAGCAGTCATCGACAGAATGAAAAACTGTTTTTT. Encoded protein: CASSHRQNEKLFF.

V and J are TRBV30 and TRBJ2-6; TRBD1 matches 10 bases. The V segment lost 1 base and the J segment 4 bases; nucleotides outside the gene matches: 7. Germline V gene lookup returns CDR1 GTSNPN and CDR2 SVGIG (reference sequence). The CDR3 spans 17 residues. The CDR3 nucleotides are TGTGCCTGGAGTGGGCCGGACAGGGGGTGGGGGGCCAACGTCCTGACTTTC. Translation gives CAWSGPDRGWGANVLTF.

The genes are TRBV7-8 and TRBJ1-1; no clear D gene. Germline V gene sequence: CDR1 SGHVS, CDR2 FQNEAQ. The CDR3 runs 13 residues. V was shortened by 4 bases and J by 1 base, with 7 bases between the two germline ends. The CDR3 DNA reads as TGTGCCAGCAGCTCAACACAGAACACTGAAGCTTTCTTT. Translated, it gives CASSSTQNTEAFF.

This chain connects TRBV7-2 to TRBJ2-7, with D possibly matching TRBD2 (6 bases). The CDR3 sequence is 16 residues long. Germline CDR1 SGHTA, CDR2 FQGNSA. Trimming took 5 bases from V and 1 from J, leaving 18 bases between them. CDR3: CASSPGSLAWSYEQYF. CDR3 nucleotides: TGTGCCAGCAGCCCCGGGTCCCTAGCGTGGTCCTACGAGCAGTACTTC.

The CDR3 region is CASRVSGPVGKLFF. DNA for the CDR3: TGTGCCAGCAGAGTCTCGGGTCCCGTGGGAAAACTGTTTTTT. This sequence joins TRBV25-1 and TRBJ1-4, with no clear D. The CDR3 is made up of 14 amino acids. Deletions cut 6 bases from V and 10 bases from J, with 18 bases between. Germline CDR1 MGHDK, CDR2 SYGVNS. Full variable domain (rest looked up from reference TRBV25-1 and TRBJ1-4): EADIYQTPRYLVIGTGKKITLECSQTMGHDKMYWYQQDPGMELHLIHYSYGVNSTEKGDLSSESTVSRIRTEHFPLTLESARPSHTSQYLCASRVSGPVGKLFFGSGTQLSVL.

The gene calls are TRBV3-1 (or the pseudogene TRBV3-2) and TRBJ1-2, with a weak D call TRBD1 (5 bases). This CDR3 contains 12 residues. Per germline, CDR1 LGHDT and CDR2 YNNKEL (reference sequence). V shed 1 base and J shed 10 bases, with 10 bases lying between them. CDR3 residues: CASSQGQGNYTF. The CDR3 region has the DNA TGTGCCAGCAGCCAAGGCCAGGGTAACTACACCTTC.

The genes are TRBV19 and TRBJ1-1; D ambiguous. Germline assignment: CDR1 LNHDA and CDR2 SQIVND (reference sequence). V was clipped by 6 bases and J by 0 bases, with 11 bases between them. This CDR3 has 14 amino acids. In nucleotides, the CDR3 is TGTGCCAGTAGCAACGGGAGGCTGAACACTGAAGCTTTCTTT. Translating gives CASSNGRLNTEAFF.

The chain recombines TRBV6-5 with TRBJ2-2, with a tentative D call TRBD1 (6 bases). This CDR3 comprises 16 residues. Germline lookup yields CDR1 MNHEY and CDR2 SVGAGI. V was cut by 2 bases and J by 4 bases, with 14 bases left in between. The CDR3 coding sequence is TGTGCCAGCAGTTACATAAGGGGGATGGGCACCGGGGAGCTGTTTTTT. Translation: CASSYIRGMGTGELFF.

The rearrangement joins TRBV3-1 (or the pseudogene TRBV3-2) to TRBJ1-3, with 7 bases aligning to TRBD1. The V segment lost 4 bases and the J segment 6 bases; nucleotides outside the gene matches: 6. The CDR3 is 14 amino acids. Looked up from germline, CDR1 is LGHDT and CDR2 is YNNKEL (reference sequence). In DNA form, the CDR3 reads TGTGCCAGCAGCCCCTCGACAGGGACAAACACCATATATTTT. It yields the protein CASSPSTGTNTIYF.

The chain recombines TRBV5-1 with TRBJ1-6, with unresolved D. The germline V gene has CDR1 SGHRS and CDR2 YFSETQ. The CDR3 is 16 residues long. Trimming shortened V by 5 bases and J by 0 bases, and 12 bases separated the two germline ends. In DNA form, the CDR3 reads TGCGCCAGCAGAGAGATGGGGAGCTCCTATAATTCACCCCTCCACTTT. As protein: CASREMGSSYNSPLHF.

The chain carries TRBV19 and TRBJ2-1; 8 nucleotides match TRBD2. J gave up 3 bases and V 9 bases, and 10 bases lay outside the gene matches. CDR3 length equals 15 residues. CDR1 LNHDA and CDR2 SQIVND come from the germline V gene (reference sequence). CDR3 residues: CASLGVAGFYNEQFF. In DNA form, the CDR3 reads TGTGCCAGCCTCGGGGTAGCGGGATTCTACAATGAGCAGTTCTTC.

The V call is TRBV7-2, the J call TRBJ1-5; no reliable D call. V shed 5 bases and J shed 4 bases, with 6 bases lying between them. The CDR3 length is 12 residues. Germline CDR1 SGHTA, CDR2 FQGNSA. CDR3 coding DNA: TGTGCCAGCAGCCCCCATAATCAGCCCCAGCATTTT. It specifies CASSPHNQPQHF.

J is TRBJ1-2 and V is TRBV19; no clear D gene. The CDR3 sequence is 14 residues long. Trimming took off 8 bases at V and 4 bases at J, with 17 bases between the two ends. Germline CDR1 and CDR2: LNHDA and SQIVND (reference sequence). The DNA for the CDR3 is TGTGCCAGTCGCCCTTTGCTAGACGGCTATGGCTACACCTTC. This encodes CASRPLLDGYGYTF.

V gene TRBV7-6 combines with J gene TRBJ1-1, with a weak D call TRBD1 (5 bases). The V end lost 1 base, the J end lost 9 bases, and 9 bases lay between the germline ends. Germline CDR1 is SGHVS and CDR2 is FNYEAQ. The CDR3 length is 12 residues. CDR3 sequence: CASSLGREKAFF. DNA for the CDR3: TGTGCCAGCAGCTTAGGCAGGGAAAAAGCTTTCTTT.

The V and J genes are TRBV7-8 and TRBJ2-7; D gene unclear. The CDR3 spans 13 residues. CDR1 SGHVS and CDR2 FQNEAQ come from the germline V gene. V was shortened by 3 bases and J by 3 bases, with 9 bases between the two germline ends. The CDR3: CASSLGSHYEQYF. In DNA form, the CDR3 reads TGTGCCAGCAGCTTGGGCTCCCACTACGAGCAGTACTTC.

The CDR3 sequence: CASSLDRTVYGYTF. CDR3 nucleotides: TGTGCCAGCAGCCTCGACAGGACCGTATATGGCTACACCTTC. This rearrangement joins TRBV5-4 to TRBJ1-2; D possibly corresponds to TRBD1 (6 bases). The V end was cut by 4 bases, the J end by 5 bases, with 15 bases between. Germline V gene lookup returns CDR1 SGHNT and CDR2 YYREEE (reference sequence). The CDR3 covers 14 residues. Variable domain in full (rest from reference TRBV5-4 and TRBJ1-2): ETGVTQSPTHLIKTRGQQVTLRCSSQSGHNTVSWYQQALGQGPQFIFQYYREEENGRGNFPPRFSGLQFPNYSSELNVNALELDDSALYLCASSLDRTVYGYTFGSGTRLTVV.

The chain is built from TRBV19 and TRBJ2-7, with TRBD1 matching 7 bases. This CDR3 spans 15 amino acids. Germline loops: CDR1 LNHDA, CDR2 SQIVND (reference sequence). V trimming: 6 bases; J trimming: 4 bases; junction bases outside the gene matches: 12. This CDR3 reads CASSNSPGQLYEQYF. In DNA form, the CDR3 reads TGTGCCAGTAGCAATTCTCCGGGACAGCTTTACGAGCAGTACTTC. Using reference TRBV19 and TRBJ2-7 for the parts outside the CDR3, the full variable domain is DGGITQSPKYLFRKEGQNVTLSCEQNLNHDAMYWYRQDPGQGLRLIYYSQIVNDFQKGDIAEGYSVSREKKESFPLTVTSAQKNPTAFYLCASSNSPGQLYEQYFGPGTRLTVT.

This chain connects TRBV19 to TRBJ1-2; 9 bases agree with TRBD1. The V gene's germline CDR1 is LNHDA and CDR2 SQIVND (reference sequence). The CDR3 covers 16 residues. V lost 2 bases and J lost 2; bases outside the gene matches: 6. The CDR3 loop reads CASSIPPGQGNYGYTF. Written as DNA, the CDR3 is TGTGCCAGTAGTATACCCCCGGGACAGGGAAACTATGGCTACACCTTC.